Each of the 2 T cell receptor beta chains below was sequenced from the same sample in a study of blood T cells in healthy people across ages. The second PCR ran 7 to 11 cycles with a sample-barcoded 5' primer and J-beta primers. A single record per CDR3 protein comes from TCRdb applying MiXCR to the 5' RACE reads. The sample holds some 1,800,000 distinct CDR3 sequences, about 39% seen once. Material for sequencing was blood. The receptors here all came from a human donor in good health.

This clonotype was recorded a few times. The rearrangement joins TRBV7-9 to TRBJ2-3; 10 bases are shared with TRBD2. CDR3 length: 16 residues. Germline-derived CDR1 and CDR2 are SEHNR and FQNEAQ (reference sequence). V was clipped by 4 bases and J by 3 bases; unmatched bases: 7. The CDR3: CASSYALAGATDTQYF. In nucleotides, the CDR3 is TGTGCCAGCAGCTACGCCCTAGCGGGGGCGACAGATACGCAGTATTTT.

About this clonotype itself: An end of the junction differs from the germline gene, which may be a read error. The genes are TRBV2 and TRBJ1-4; 7 nucleotides agree with TRBD1. Germline V lookup: CDR1 SNHLY, CDR2 FYNNEI. The CDR3 runs 15 residues. CDR3 region: CASSVPRGTNEKRFF. The CDR3 DNA is TGTGCCAGCAGTGTCCCCAGGGGGACTAATGAAAAACGGTTTTTT.